Below, 3 T cell receptor beta chains from the same sample are listed, as sequenced in a study of Graves' ophthalmopathy and Graves' hyperthyroidism. Amplification from RNA transcripts yielded the TCR beta CDR3 regions. HTBI-primed RT-PCR formed the first round, and a multiplex PCR formed the second. TCRdb re-analysed the multiplex PCR reads in MiXCR, keeping a single row per CDR3 protein. In the table there are about 370,000 distinct CDR3 sequences, about a sixth of which are singletons. The sample taken for sequencing was peripheral blood. These receptors came from an adult woman with stable Graves' hyperthyroidism.

This clonotype was recorded many times. The chain combines TRBV6-2 or TRBV6-3 with TRBJ2-5; D is possibly TRBD2 (5 bases). V dropped 0 bases and J dropped 5 bases, with 13 bases sitting between them. Germline CDR1 and CDR2: MNHEY and SVGEGT. The CDR3 totals 15 residues. The CDR3 spells CASSYSWLRGETQYF. The CDR3 DNA reads TGTGCCAGCAGTTACTCGTGGCTCCGAGGGGAGACCCAGTACTTC.

Only a few counts were recorded for this clonotype. J is TRBJ1-1 and V is TRBV18; D is unclear. There are 13 residues in the CDR3. Trimming took off 5 bases at V and 3 bases at J, with 10 bases between the two ends. CDR1 is KGHSH, CDR2 LQKENI, per germline. The CDR3 DNA reads as TGTGCCAGCTCAGAAGACGGATACACTGAAGCTTTCTTT. It encodes CASSEDGYTEAFF.

The rearrangement joins TRBV7-2 to TRBJ2-7; tentative D call: TRBD2 (6 bases). Germline V gene lookup returns CDR1 SGHTA and CDR2 FQGNSA. This CDR3 has 15 amino acids. V gave up 0 bases and J gave up 2 bases, with 11 bases separating them. CDR3 sequence: CASSLASGSTYEQYF. DNA for the CDR3: TGTGCCAGCAGCTTAGCCAGCGGGTCTACCTACGAGCAGTACTTC. Drawing the rest from reference TRBV7-2 and TRBJ2-7, the complete variable domain is GAGVSQSPSNKVTEKGKDVELRCDPISGHTALYWYRQSLGQGLEFLIYFQGNSAPDKSGLPSDRFSAERTGGSVSTLTIQRTQQEDSAVYLCASSLASGSTYEQYFGPGTRLTVT.